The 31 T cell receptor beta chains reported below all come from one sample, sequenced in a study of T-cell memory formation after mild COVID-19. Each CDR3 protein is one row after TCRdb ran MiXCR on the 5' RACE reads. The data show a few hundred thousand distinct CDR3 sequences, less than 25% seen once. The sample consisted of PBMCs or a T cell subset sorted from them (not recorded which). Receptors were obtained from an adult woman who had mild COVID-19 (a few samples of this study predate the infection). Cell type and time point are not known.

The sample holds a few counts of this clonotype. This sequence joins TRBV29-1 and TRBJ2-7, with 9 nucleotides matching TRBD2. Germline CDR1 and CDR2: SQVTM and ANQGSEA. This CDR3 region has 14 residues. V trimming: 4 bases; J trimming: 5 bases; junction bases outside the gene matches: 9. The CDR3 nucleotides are TGCAGCGTTGGTTTGGGTAGCGGGAGCGACGAGCAGTACTTC. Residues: CSVGLGSGSDEQYF.

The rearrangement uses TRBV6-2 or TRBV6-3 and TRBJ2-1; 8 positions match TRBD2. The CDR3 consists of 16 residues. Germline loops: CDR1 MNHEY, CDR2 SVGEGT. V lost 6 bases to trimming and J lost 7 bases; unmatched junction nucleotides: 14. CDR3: CASSPTGGGRRNEQFF. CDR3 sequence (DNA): TGTGCCAGCAGCCCCACCGGGGGCGGGAGGCGAAATGAGCAGTTCTTC.

CDR3 coding DNA: TGTGCCAGCAGCTTAGTGACAGAGCTCGAGCAGTACTTC. It translates to CASSLVTELEQYF. This chain connects TRBV11-2 to TRBJ2-7, with D perhaps TRBD1 (5 bases). The CDR3 covers 13 residues. V lost 1 base to trimming and J lost 6 bases, with 10 bases between them. Germline assignment: CDR1 SGHAT and CDR2 FQNNGV.

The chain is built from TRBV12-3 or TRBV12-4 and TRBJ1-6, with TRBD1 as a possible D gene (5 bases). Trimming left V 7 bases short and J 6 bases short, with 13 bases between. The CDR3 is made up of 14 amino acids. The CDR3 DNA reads TGTGCCAGCAACCTGCGGGGGTCTAATTCACCCCTCCACTTT. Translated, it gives CASNLRGSNSPLHF.

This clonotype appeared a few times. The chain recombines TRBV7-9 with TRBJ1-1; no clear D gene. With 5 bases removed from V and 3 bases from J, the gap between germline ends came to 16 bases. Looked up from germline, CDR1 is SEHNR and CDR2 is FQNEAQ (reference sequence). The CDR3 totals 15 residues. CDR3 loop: CASSPPLGLDTEAFF. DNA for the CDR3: TGTGCCAGCAGCCCCCCGTTGGGGTTGGACACTGAAGCTTTCTTT.

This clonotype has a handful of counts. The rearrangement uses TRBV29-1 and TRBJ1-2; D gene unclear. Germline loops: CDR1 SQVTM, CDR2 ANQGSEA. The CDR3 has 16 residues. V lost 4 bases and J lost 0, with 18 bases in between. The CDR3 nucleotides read TGCAGCGTTGTTGGGGTGAAAGGAGCGGCTAACTATGGCTACACCTTC. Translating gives CSVVGVKGAANYGYTF. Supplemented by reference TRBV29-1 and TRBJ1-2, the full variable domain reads SAVISQKPSRDICQRGTSLTIQCQVDSQVTMMFWYRQQPGQSLTLIATANQGSEATYESGFVIDKFPISRPNLTFSTLTVSNMSPEDSSIYLCSVVGVKGAANYGYTFGSGTRLTVV.

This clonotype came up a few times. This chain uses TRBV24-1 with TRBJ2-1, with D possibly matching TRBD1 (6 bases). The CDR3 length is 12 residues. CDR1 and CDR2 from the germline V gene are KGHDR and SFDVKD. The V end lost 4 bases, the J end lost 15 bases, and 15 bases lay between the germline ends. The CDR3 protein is CATSDTSGTLFF. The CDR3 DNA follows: TGTGCCACCAGTGACACCTCTGGGACACTGTTCTTC.

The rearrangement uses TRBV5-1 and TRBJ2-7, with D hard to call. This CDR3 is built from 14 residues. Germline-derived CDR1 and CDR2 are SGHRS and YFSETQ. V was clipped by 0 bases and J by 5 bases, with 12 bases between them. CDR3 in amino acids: CASSLETWSHEQYF. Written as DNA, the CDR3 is TGCGCCAGCAGCTTGGAGACCTGGTCCCACGAGCAGTACTTC.

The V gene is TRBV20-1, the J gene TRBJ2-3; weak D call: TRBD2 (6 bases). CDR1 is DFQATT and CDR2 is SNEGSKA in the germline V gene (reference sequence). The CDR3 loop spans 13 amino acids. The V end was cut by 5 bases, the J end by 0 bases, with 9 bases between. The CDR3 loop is CSAVAVSTDTQYF. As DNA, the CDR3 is TGCAGTGCTGTAGCGGTGAGCACAGATACGCAGTATTTT.

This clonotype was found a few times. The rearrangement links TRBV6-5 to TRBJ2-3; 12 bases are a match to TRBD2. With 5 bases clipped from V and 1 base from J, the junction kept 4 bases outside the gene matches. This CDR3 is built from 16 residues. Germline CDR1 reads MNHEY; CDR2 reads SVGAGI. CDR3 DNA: TGTGCCAGCAGTGACCGGACTAGCGGGGGCACAGATACGCAGTATTTT. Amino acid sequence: CASSDRTSGGTDTQYF.

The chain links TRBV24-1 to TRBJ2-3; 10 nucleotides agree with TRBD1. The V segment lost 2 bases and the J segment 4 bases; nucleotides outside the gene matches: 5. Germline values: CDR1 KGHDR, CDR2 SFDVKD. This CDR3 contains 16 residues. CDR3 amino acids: CATSDSGQGFPDTQYF. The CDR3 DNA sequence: TGTGCCACCAGTGATTCGGGACAGGGGTTCCCAGATACGCAGTATTTT.

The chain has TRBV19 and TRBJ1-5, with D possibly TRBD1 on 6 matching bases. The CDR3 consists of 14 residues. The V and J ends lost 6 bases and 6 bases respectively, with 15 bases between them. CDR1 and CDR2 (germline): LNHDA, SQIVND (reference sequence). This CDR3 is CASSDGGASQPQHF. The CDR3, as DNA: TGTGCCAGTAGCGACGGGGGGGCTAGTCAGCCCCAGCATTTT.

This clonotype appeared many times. The CDR3 DNA sequence: TGTGCCAGCAGCCCGACAGGGGCTTTGACCTACGAGCAGTACTTC. Amino acids: CASSPTGALTYEQYF. The V call is TRBV7-9, the J call TRBJ2-7; 8 bases align to TRBD1. Germline V gene sequence: CDR1 SEHNR, CDR2 FQNEAQ (reference sequence). This CDR3 contains 15 residues. J lost 2 bases, V lost 5 bases, and 8 bases had no gene match.

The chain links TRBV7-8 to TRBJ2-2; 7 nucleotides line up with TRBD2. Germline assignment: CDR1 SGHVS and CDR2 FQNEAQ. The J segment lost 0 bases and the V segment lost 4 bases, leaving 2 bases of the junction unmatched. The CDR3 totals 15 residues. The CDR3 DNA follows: TGTGCCAGCAGCTACGGGGGGACGAACACCGGGGAGCTGTTTTTT. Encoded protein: CASSYGGTNTGELFF.

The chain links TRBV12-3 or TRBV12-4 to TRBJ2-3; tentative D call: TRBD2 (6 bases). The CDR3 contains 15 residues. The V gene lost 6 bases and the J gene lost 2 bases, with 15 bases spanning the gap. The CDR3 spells CASSLRLVDTDTQYF. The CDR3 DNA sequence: TGTGCCAGCAGCCTGCGACTAGTCGACACAGATACGCAGTATTTT.

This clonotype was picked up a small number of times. The CDR3 nucleotides are TGTGCCACCAGTTCAGCGGAAGAGCAGTTCTTC. It encodes CATSSAEEQFF. The J gene is TRBJ2-1, the V gene TRBV24-1, with a weak D call TRBD2 (5 bases). V was cut by 6 bases and J by 10 bases, with 9 bases left in between. The germline CDR1 and CDR2 sequences are KGHDR and SFDVKD. CDR3 length: 11 amino acids.

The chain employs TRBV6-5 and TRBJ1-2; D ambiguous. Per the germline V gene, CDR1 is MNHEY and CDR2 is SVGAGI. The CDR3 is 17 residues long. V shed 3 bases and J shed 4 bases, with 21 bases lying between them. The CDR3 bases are TGTGCCAGCAGTTATGGGCAGCCTGTCGTACCATTCTATGGCTACACCTTC. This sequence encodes CASSYGQPVVPFYGYTF.

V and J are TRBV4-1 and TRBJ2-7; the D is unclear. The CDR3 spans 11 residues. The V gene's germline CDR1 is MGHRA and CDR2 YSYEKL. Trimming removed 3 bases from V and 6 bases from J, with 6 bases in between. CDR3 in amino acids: CASSHRSEQYF. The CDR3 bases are TGCGCCAGCAGCCATAGAAGCGAGCAGTACTTC.

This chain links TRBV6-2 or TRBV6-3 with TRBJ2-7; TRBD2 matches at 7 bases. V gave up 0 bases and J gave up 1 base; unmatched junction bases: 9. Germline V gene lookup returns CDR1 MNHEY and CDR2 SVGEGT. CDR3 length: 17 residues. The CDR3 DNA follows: TGTGCCAGCAGTTACTCGGTAAAGACTAGCTTATCCTACGAGCAGTACTTC. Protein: CASSYSVKTSLSYEQYF.

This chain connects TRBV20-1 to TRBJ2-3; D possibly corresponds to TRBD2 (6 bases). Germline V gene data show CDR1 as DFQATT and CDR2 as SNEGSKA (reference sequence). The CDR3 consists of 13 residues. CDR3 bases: TGCAGCACGGCTGGCGGGATCGCAGATACGCAGTATTTT. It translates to CSTAGGIADTQYF.

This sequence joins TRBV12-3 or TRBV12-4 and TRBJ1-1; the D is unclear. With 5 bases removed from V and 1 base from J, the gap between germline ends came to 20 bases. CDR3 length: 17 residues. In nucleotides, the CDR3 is TGTGCCAGCAGTGCCGGCGAGAGGGAATCCCCGAACACTGAAGCTTTCTTT. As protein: CASSAGERESPNTEAFF.

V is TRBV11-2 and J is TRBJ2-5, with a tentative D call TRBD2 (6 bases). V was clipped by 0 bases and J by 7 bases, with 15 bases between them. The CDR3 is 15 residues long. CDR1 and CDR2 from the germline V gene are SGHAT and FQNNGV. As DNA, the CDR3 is TGTGCCAGCAGCTTAGAGGGCGGGGTCCCGGGGACCCAGTACTTC. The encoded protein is CASSLEGGVPGTQYF.

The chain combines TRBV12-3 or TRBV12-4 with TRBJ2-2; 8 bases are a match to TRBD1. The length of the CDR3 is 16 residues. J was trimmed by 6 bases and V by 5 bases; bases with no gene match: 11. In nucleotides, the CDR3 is TGTGCCAGCAGTCCACTCCGGACAGGGCGGGCCGGGGAGCTGTTTTTT. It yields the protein CASSPLRTGRAGELFF.

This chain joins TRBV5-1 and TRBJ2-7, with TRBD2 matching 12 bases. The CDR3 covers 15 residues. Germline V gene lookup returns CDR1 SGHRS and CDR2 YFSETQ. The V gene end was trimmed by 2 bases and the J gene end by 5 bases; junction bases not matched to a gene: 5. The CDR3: CASSFRTSGVNEQYF. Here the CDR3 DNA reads TGCGCCAGCAGCTTCCGGACTAGCGGGGTAAACGAGCAGTACTTC.

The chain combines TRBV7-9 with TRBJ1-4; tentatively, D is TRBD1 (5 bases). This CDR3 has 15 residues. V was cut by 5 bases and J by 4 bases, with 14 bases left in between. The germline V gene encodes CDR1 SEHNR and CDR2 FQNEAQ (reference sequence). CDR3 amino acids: CASSPPGRSNEKLFF. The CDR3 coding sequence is TGTGCCAGCAGCCCCCCGGGACGGAGTAATGAAAAACTGTTTTTT.

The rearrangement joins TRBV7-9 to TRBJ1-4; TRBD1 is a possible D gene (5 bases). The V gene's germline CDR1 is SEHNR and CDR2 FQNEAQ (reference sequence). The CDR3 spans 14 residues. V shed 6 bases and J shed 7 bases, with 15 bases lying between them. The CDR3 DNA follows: TGTGCCAGCAGGATGGAAGGGGTGGGTGAAAAACTGTTTTTT. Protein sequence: CASRMEGVGEKLFF. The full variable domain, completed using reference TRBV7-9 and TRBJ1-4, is DTGVSQNPRHKITKRGQNVTFRCDPISEHNRLYWYRQTLGQGPEFLTYFQNEAQLEKSRLLSDRFSAERPKGSFSTLEIQRTEQGDSAMYLCASRMEGVGEKLFFGSGTQLSVL.

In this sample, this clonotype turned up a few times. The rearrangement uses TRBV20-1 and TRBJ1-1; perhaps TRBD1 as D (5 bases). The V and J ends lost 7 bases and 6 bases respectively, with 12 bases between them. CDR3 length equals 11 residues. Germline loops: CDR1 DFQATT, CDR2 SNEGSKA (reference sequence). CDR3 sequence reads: CSGQGAPEAFF. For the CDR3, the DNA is TGCAGTGGGCAGGGAGCGCCTGAAGCTTTCTTT.

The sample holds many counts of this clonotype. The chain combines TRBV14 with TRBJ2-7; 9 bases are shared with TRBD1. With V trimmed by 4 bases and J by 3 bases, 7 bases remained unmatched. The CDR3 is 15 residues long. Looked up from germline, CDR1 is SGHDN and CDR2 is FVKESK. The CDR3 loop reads CASSRPGQGYYEQYF. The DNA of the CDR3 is TGTGCCAGCAGCCGTCCGGGACAGGGATACTACGAGCAGTACTTC.

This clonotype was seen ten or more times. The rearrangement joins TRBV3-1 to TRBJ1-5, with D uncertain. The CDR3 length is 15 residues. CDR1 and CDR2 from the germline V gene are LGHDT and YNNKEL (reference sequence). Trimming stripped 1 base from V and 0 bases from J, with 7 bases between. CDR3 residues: CASSQGQYSNQPQHF. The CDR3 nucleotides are TGTGCCAGCAGCCAAGGACAATATAGCAATCAGCCCCAGCATTTT.

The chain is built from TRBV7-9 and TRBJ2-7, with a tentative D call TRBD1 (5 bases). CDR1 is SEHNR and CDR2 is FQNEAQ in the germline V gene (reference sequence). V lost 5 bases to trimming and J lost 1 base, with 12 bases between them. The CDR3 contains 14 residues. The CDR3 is CASSRRQPSYEQYF. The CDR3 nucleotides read TGTGCCAGCAGCCGTCGACAGCCTTCCTACGAGCAGTACTTC.

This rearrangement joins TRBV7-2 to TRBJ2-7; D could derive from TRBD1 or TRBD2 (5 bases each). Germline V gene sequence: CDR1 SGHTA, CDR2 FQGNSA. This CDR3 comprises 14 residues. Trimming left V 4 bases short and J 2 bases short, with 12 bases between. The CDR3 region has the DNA TGTGCCAGCAGCTCAACCGGGACGGCCTACGAGCAGTACTTC. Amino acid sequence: CASSSTGTAYEQYF.